This entry is about one T cell receptor beta chain. Its specific antigen is unknown. No per-base quality is available; no much larger clone lies one base away. This record comes from a study of shared clonotypes between healthy human individuals (dated by TCRdb to about 2020). Turning to the overall study: The cohort comprised a couple of women and a few men aged 18 to 49 years. To estimate repertoire size and how much clonotypes are shared between individuals, the study performed deep sequencing of blood TCR repertoires from a few healthy adults. To increase sequencing depth and limit assay-specific biases, different laboratories used diverse techniques to prepare libraries and sequence TCR repertoires. For each donor, CD4 naive and CD4 memory were each run on three plates, CD8 naive on two plates, and CD8 memory on one plate. Per donor, leukapheresis produced somewhere between about 0.85 and 10 billion PBMCs.

What the research found in general, with its limitations: Rarefaction of sorted-subset datasets indicated incomplete sequencing despite the large sequencing depth. Sharing across several donors was observed for approximately 5% of naive CD4, about 4% of naive CD8, over 2% of memory CD4, and over 0.3% of memory CD8 clonotypes. Sampling was limited to blood, and TCR repertoires in tissue likely differ from TCR repertoires in blood. Pairwise subsampling indicated that sequencing depth was expected to affect the degree of clonotype sharing among donors. The genetic and exposure-history diversity represented was limited by the small number of donors. Higher generation probabilities were observed for clonotypes shared by all four sorted-subset donors than for non-shared clonotypes. Larger estimated clonotype richness was generally found for naive subsets than for memory subsets.

Between the V and J ends, shortened by 0 bases and 9 bases respectively, the junction contains 19 bases. The CDR3 sequence holds 16 residues, the cysteine and phenylalanine included. The kept DNA is CDR3 alone, 48 bases in frame from the first base. Sequences SGHTS (CDR1) and YDEGEE (CDR2) are obtained from the germline V gene. TCR CDR3 regions were amplified from genomic DNA by multiplex PCR using the deep immunoSEQ assay. Extracted genomic DNA from each cell subset was spread evenly across all wells of several immunoSEQ 96-well plates, with each plate serving as a replicate. For sorted subsets, each replicate PCR was loaded with around 200 ng genomic DNA, equivalent to about 30,000 T cell genomes. The purified libraries were quantified using a Qubit 3.0 fluorometer, sized with a Bioanalyzer 2100, and then quantified again using the KAPA Library Quantification kit. Every immunoSEQ 96-well plate was sequenced on a dedicated single-read 150-cycle Illumina NextSeq 550 flow cell. On the study's bioinformatics: Because the immunoSEQ output included only junctional sequences and no quality scores, the filtering could not be the same as the filtering used for full-length reads. To assign V/J genes and CDR3, sequences were annotated against IMGT germline references using PyIR, a Python wrapper for IgBLAST v1.9. Reads with weak V/J assignments (E-value above 1e-6), missing CDR3, stop codons, out-of-frame junctions, or ambiguous translated residues were removed. A V3J clonotype was defined by an identical inferred V gene, J gene, and CDR3 amino acid sequence. Percentage overlap between repertoires was calculated by dividing the number of shared unique clonotypes by the size of the smaller repertoire. Three approaches were used to assess repertoire richness: RTK rarefaction, the Chao1 estimator, and Recon v2.1 estimates of unobserved clonotypes. Generation probabilities were computed with OLGA for all TCRbeta clonotypes obtained by the gDNA method from a handful of donors. This is the immuneACCESS table as TCRdb keeps it, with only in-frame sequences that have V and J called. A part of the clones is gone; compared with another copy, unresolved V genes explain less than half, and the rest is unexplained. V and J calls and clone size are given by that table; D and trimming were obtained from the DNA. The table for this sample lists about 2.4 million clones; roughly 93% of them were counted only once. The ten most abundant clones make up 0.36% of the sample.

Donors were healthy HIV-negative adults with no recently reported acute infections or vaccinations. Every donor was a Caucasian adult living in Nashville, Tennessee, USA. CD4+ T cells were enriched through magnetic negative selection, after which naive cells were positively selected on CD45RA and the remaining negative fraction served as the memory subset. Blood was collected by leukapheresis, and PBMCs were isolated by Ficoll-Histopaque density gradient centrifugation and then cryopreserved in liquid nitrogen vapor phase. Analytical flow cytometry was used to check the purity and quantity of every magnetically sorted T cell population. From each sorted fraction, genomic DNA was isolated and quantified by UV absorbance on a Nanodrop 2000c.

The sequencing input was naive CD4+ T cells from PBMCs. The cell subset or site label on this specimen signifies: CD45RA+ positively selected. The chain joins TRBV5-8 to TRBJ1-5; the D gene is perhaps TRBD1, from 6 matching bases. This TCR came from a man between 18 and 29 years old in good health. Some clones in this sample may be carry-over from other donors' samples. CDR3 reads: CASSLAGGAPGGPQHF. The DNA sequence follows: TGTGCCAGCAGCTTGGCCGGGGGCGCCCCGGGGGGGCCCCAGCATTTT.